Reported below is one T cell receptor (beta chain). It has no known antigen specificity. The record has no base qualities; no much larger clone is one base away. Libraries were constructed by the immunoSEQ multiplex PCR assay. Rearranged TCR beta chain sequences were amplified using the hsTCRB Kit according to the manufacturer's protocol. TCRB libraries were sequenced on an Illumina MiSeq. The published analysis was carried out like this. The kit vendor's proprietary platform handled demultiplexing, trimming and gene mapping. TCRdb retrieved this table from immuneACCESS and kept in-frame rearrangements only. Not all clones are present; in checked studies, unresolved V genes account for under half, and no reason is known for the remainder. The D gene and trimming were derived from the DNA, and the V and J assignments and clone size from that table. The sample has 95,000 to 100,000 clones on record, around 90% of them singletons. The ten biggest clones cover less than 0.65% of the sample.

V and J lose 4 bases and 11 bases, and a span of 17 bases separates them. The CDR3 starts with the cysteine, ends with the phenylalanine, and has 13 residues. The read is trimmed to its CDR3 DNA, 39 bases read in frame from base 1. The germline V gene yields MGHRA for CDR1 and YSYEKL for CDR2. The data were obtained in a study of a mutant IDH1 vaccine in newly diagnosed glioma (dated by TCRdb to about 2021). In terms of the full investigation: The approximately 33 treated patients were 62.5% male and roughly 40% female, with a mean age of roughly 42 years. Prior to enrollment, standard therapy consisting of radiotherapy alone, temozolomide alone, or radiochemotherapy with temozolomide had been administered to patients, with the combination being received by most patients. For exploratory analyses, about 25 treated patients had longitudinal TCRB deep sequencing done wherever samples were available. Peripheral blood was drawn at six visits: V03 (baseline), V05, V07, V10, V12 and V13.

Summary of the overall study and its limitations: PBMC samples for TCRB deep sequencing were selected based on availability. Immune responses induced by the vaccine were seen in 90% to 95% of patients across multiple MHC alleles. Pseudoprogression seemed to be unrelated to changes in the top peripheral T cell clonotypes found by TCRB sequencing. The authors stated that sample limitations prevented analyses of patient blood samples from being reproduced.

In light of the paper, this sample's time point label describes: baseline, week 1 (first vaccination visit). This specimen's treatment or condition label, interpreted: pre-vaccination baseline after standard-of-care therapy. The donors had newly diagnosed IDH1-mutant astrocytomas of WHO grade 3 or 4 that showed loss of nuclear ATRX. The samples were drawn from NOA16, a multicentre, single-arm, open-label phase I trial in Germany that tested a mutant IDH1 peptide vaccine in humans for the first time. Visit V03 blood draws served as the baseline sample for immunogenicity testing. Genomic DNA for TCRB sequencing was isolated from EDTA blood with the DNeasy Blood and Tissue Kit.

The sequencing here drew on PBMCs, taken from a glioma patient treated with radiotherapy, temozolomide or both. The chain employs TRBV4-1 and TRBJ1-1; the D gene is perhaps TRBD1, from 5 matching bases. The sequence was obtained from a woman aged 50 to 60 with glioma. The sequenced DNA is TGCGCCAGCAGCCTAGTCGAGGGGAAGGAGGCTTTCTTT. This gives the protein CASSLVEGKEAFF.